This TCR beta chain is from a study of blood T cell repertoires in COVID-19. Overall study: Samples taken during acute and convalescent COVID-19 were collected in the United States, Italy and Spain.

The table came from immunoSEQ multiplex PCR; TCRdb's copy has only in-frame clones and leaves some out. The repertoire holds some 400,000 clones, with around 87% as singletons. Trimming shortened V by 1 base and J by 8 bases, and 11 bases separated the two germline ends. CDR1 and CDR2 (germline): SEHNR, FQNEAQ (reference sequence). CDR3 size: 13 residues. The TCR was taken from a woman in her twenties or thirties with COVID-19, enrolled during active disease. The rearrangement links TRBV7-9 to TRBJ1-1; D possibly corresponds to TRBD1 (5 bases). Sequenced material: peripheral blood. CDR3 DNA sequence: TGTGCCAGCAGCTTAGAGGGAGGGGACGAAGCTTTCTTT. Protein: CASSLEGGDEAFF.